The following is a T cell receptor (beta chain) sequence with its context. Purification of the CD8+ and CD4+ T cells relied on negative isolation, and TEMRA cells underwent FACS enrichment. Random hexamers were used to reverse transcribe an amount of about 0.45 to 1 ug RNA. Using its own MiXCR run on the immunoSEQ multiplex PCR reads, TCRdb lists one record per CDR3 protein. The sample carries tens of thousands of distinct CDR3 sequences, just over 90% recorded once. The V and J ends lost 0 bases and 0 bases respectively, with 9 bases between them. The CDR3 consists of 16 residues. Germline V gives CDR1 LGHNA, CDR2 YSLEER. The data were obtained in a study of CD8 T cells in Susac syndrome.

Sequenced material: CD8+ T cells from PBMCs. This rearrangement joins TRBV4-3 to TRBJ1-5, with D tentatively TRBD1 (5 bases). The origin of this receptor is a human donor in good health. CDR3 in amino acids: CASSQDFDSSNQPQHF. The CDR3 coding sequence is TGCGCCAGCAGCCAAGATTTCGACAGTAGCAATCAGCCCCAGCATTTT.